Below are 8 T cell receptor beta chains sequenced from a single sample in a study of cytomegalovirus exposure and HLA in healthy donors. Amplification used 60 Vbeta primers and 13 Jbeta primers. TCRdb's copy holds only in-frame clones and misses some; the assay was immunoSEQ multiplex PCR. Here the sample spans roughly 45,000 clones, roughly 51% being singletons. Sequenced: PBMCs. The receptors here all came from a man aged 60-69 years in good health and CMV-seronegative.

Within the sample, this clone is medium-sized. The rearrangement uses TRBV27 and TRBJ1-1, with D uncertain. The CDR3 covers 14 residues. Germline loops: CDR1 MNHEY, CDR2 SMNVEV (reference sequence). Trimming pared 2 bases from V and 1 base from J, leaving 8 bases between. CDR3 region: CASSLARTNTEAFF. The CDR3 bases are TGTGCCAGCAGTTTAGCCAGAACGAACACTGAAGCTTTCTTT.

V gene TRBV19 combines with J gene TRBJ1-2; D unclear. V was pared by 5 bases and J by 2 bases, with 12 bases between. The CDR3 extends over 14 amino acids. The germline V gene encodes CDR1 LNHDA and CDR2 SQIVND (reference sequence). CDR3 nucleotides: TGTGCCAGTAGTCCTTACCCGAGGAACTATGGCTACACCTTC. It translates to CASSPYPRNYGYTF.

This clone was detected only a few times. This chain connects TRBV19 to TRBJ1-3; D perhaps matches TRBD1 (6 bases). The germline V gene encodes CDR1 LNHDA and CDR2 SQIVND (reference sequence). This CDR3 is 13 amino acids long. V lost 3 bases to trimming and J lost 4 bases, with 7 bases between them. The CDR3 loop reads CASSMDRGNTIYF. The CDR3 DNA reads as TGTGCCAGTAGTATGGACAGAGGAAACACCATATATTTT.

The sample holds a few counts of this clone. A read error may produce the germline difference seen at one junction end. V usage is TRBV19 and J usage is TRBJ1-1; D is perhaps TRBD1 (6 bases). Germline loops: CDR1 LNHDA, CDR2 SQIVND (reference sequence). CDR3 size: 14 residues. The CDR3 reads CASSPHTGNSEAFF. CDR3 DNA sequence: TGTGCCAGTAGTCCCCACACAGGGAACTCTGAAGCTTTCTTT.

The V and J genes are TRBV28 and TRBJ2-4, with 13 bases matching TRBD2. CDR1 is MDHEN, CDR2 SYDVKM, per germline. The CDR3 runs 16 residues. Unmatched junction bases numbered 6, after V lost 8 bases and J lost 2 bases. This CDR3 is CASGLGTSGTKNIQYF. Here the CDR3 DNA reads TGTGCCAGCGGGCTCGGGACTAGCGGGACCAAAAACATTCAGTACTTC.

This clone has just a few counts. The rearrangement joins TRBV19 to TRBJ2-6, with D unresolved. CDR1 LNHDA and CDR2 SQIVND come from the germline V gene (reference sequence). This CDR3 spans 15 amino acids. The V end lost 7 bases, the J end lost 0 bases, and 10 bases lay between the germline ends. The CDR3 DNA reads as TGTGCCAGTACCCAGGCTACCTCTGGGGCCAACGTCCTGACTTTC. The encoded protein is CASTQATSGANVLTF.

V and J are TRBV5-8 and TRBJ1-2, with a weak D call TRBD1 (5 bases). Per germline, CDR1 SGHTS and CDR2 YDEGEE. Trimming stripped 0 bases from V and 2 bases from J, with 8 bases between. The CDR3 consists of 14 residues. CDR3 DNA sequence: TGTGCCAGCAGCTTGGCCCGGGGGAACTATGGCTACACCTTC. Amino acids: CASSLARGNYGYTF.

The chain combines TRBV21-1 with TRBJ1-5; whether TRBD1, the table's D call, matches the DNA was not checked. TRBV21-1 is noted as a pseudogene. The CDR3 length is 15 residues. The CDR3 loop reads CASPAHDRAGQPQHF. For the CDR3, the DNA is TGTGCCAGCCCAGCCCACGACAGGGCGGGTCAGCCCCAGCATTTT.